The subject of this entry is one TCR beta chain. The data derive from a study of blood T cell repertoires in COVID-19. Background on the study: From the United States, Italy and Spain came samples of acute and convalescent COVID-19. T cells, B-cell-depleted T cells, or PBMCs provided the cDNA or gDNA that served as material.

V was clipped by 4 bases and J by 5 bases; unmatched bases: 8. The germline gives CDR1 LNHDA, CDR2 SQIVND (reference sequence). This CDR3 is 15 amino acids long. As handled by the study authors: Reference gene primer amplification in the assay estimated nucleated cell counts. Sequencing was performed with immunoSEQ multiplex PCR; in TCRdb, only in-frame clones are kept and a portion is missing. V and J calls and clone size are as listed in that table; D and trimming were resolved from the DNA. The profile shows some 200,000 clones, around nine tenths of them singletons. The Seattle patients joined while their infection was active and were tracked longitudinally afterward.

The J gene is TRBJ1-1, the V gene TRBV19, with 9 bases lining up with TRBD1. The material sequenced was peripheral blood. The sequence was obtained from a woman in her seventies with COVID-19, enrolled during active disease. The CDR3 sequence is CASSTTGTGRTEAFF. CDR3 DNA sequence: TGTGCCAGTAGTACGACCGGGACAGGGAGAACTGAAGCTTTCTTT.